This TCR beta chain was captured in a study of cytomegalovirus exposure and HLA in healthy donors. It was with 60 Vbeta and 13 Jbeta primers that the PCR ran. Only in-frame clones appear in the TCRdb table, and some are missing; sequencing was by immunoSEQ multiplex PCR. Seen here are approximately 150,000 clones, roughly 78% observed once, and the top ten hold 2.5% to 3%. About this clone itself: Antigen: not known.

The CDR3 loop spans 15 amino acids. After removal of 6 bases from V and 3 bases from J, the junction contained 8 bases not matched to a gene. CDR1 MDHEN and CDR2 SYDVKM come from the germline V gene. Notes on the study in general: It emerged from a later analysis that several of the most significant clusters appeared to be linked to common viral pathogens.

Sequencing used PBMCs. This TCR derives from a female donor in good health and CMV-seronegative. The genes are TRBV28 and TRBJ1-5, with TRBD1 matching 7 bases. The CDR3 sequence: CASRDDRANNQPQHF. The CDR3 nucleotides read TGTGCCAGCAGAGATGACAGGGCCAACAATCAGCCCCAGCATTTT.